The text below deals with one T cell receptor (beta chain). This CDR3 comprises 15 residues. Germline V lookup: CDR1 SGHAT, CDR2 FQDESV (reference sequence). Trimming removed 5 bases at V and 4 bases at J, with 15 bases between. The sample belongs to a study of T cell responses to AZD1222 COVID-19 vaccine. Assay: immunoSEQ multiplex PCR; the TCRdb copy retains only in-frame clones and omits some. Here the sample spans around 89,000 clones, over 75% being singletons. Sequenced here: peripheral blood, sampled 28 days after the second AZD1222 dose. The clonotype was recovered from an adult who received the AZD1222 COVID-19 vaccine. The chain joins TRBV11-1 to TRBJ1-5; D may be TRBD1 (5 bases). CDR3 amino acids: CASSPGPTGNQPQHF. As DNA, the CDR3 is TGTGCCAGCAGCCCAGGGCCCACAGGTAATCAGCCCCAGCATTTT.